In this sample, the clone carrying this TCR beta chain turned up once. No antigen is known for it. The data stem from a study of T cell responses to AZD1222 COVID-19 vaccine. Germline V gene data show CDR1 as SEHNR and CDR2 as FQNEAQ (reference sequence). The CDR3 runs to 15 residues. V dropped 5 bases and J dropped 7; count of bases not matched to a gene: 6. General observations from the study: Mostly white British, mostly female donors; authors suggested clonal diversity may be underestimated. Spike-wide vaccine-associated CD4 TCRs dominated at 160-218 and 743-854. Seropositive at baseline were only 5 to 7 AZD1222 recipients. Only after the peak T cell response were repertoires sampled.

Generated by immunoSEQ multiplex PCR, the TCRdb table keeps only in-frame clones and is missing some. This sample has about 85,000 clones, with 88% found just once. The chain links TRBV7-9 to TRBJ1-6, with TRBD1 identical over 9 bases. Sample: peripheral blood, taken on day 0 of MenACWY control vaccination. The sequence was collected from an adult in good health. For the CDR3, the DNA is TGTGCCAGCAGCCCAAGCGGGACAGGGAATTCACCCCTCCACTTT. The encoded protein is CASSPSGTGNSPLHF. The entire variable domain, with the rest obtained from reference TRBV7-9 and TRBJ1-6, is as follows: DTGVSQNPRHKITKRGQNVTFRCDPISEHNRLYWYRQTLGQGPEFLTYFQNEAQLEKSRLLSDRFSAERPKGSFSTLEIQRTEQGDSAMYLCASSPSGTGNSPLHFGNGTRLTVT.